The 18 T cell receptor beta chains reported below all come from one sample, sequenced in a study of T cells of healthy individuals. MiXCR, run by TCRdb on the 5' RACE reads, gives a single entry per CDR3 protein. The table has about 41,000 distinct CDR3 sequences, about 4.5% seen once; the top ten hold 9% to 10%. The receptors originated from a human donor in good health.

As for this clonotype: With a much larger clone just one base away, this may be a read error. The J gene is TRBJ2-1, the V gene TRBV2; 7 bases line up with TRBD2. The germline gives CDR1 SNHLY, CDR2 FYNNEI. The CDR3 covers 12 residues. CDR3 nucleotides: TGTACCAGCAGCAAGACTAGCCGGAGCAGTCTCTTC. Protein sequence: CTSSKTSRSSLF.

This clonotype turned up a few times. The rearrangement joins TRBV10-3 to TRBJ2-1; TRBD2 matches at 8 bases. The V and J ends lost 10 bases and 6 bases, in that order; junction bases with no gene match: 11. Germline values: CDR1 ENHRY, CDR2 SYGVKD. The CDR3 sequence is 14 residues long. The DNA for the CDR3 is TGTGCCAGCACGACGGGAGGGCCCCTCAATGAGCAGTTCTTC. It codes for CASTTGGPLNEQFF.

This clonotype was detected only a few times. The gene calls are TRBV29-1 and TRBJ1-2, with D possibly being TRBD1 (5 bases). V shed 7 bases and J shed 0 bases, with 15 bases lying between them. Germline V CDR1 and CDR2: SQVTM, ANQGSEA. This CDR3 is built from 14 residues. The CDR3 DNA reads as TGCAGCGCACAGGAGCCTACTACTAACTATGGCTACACCTTC. The encoded protein is CSAQEPTTNYGYTF.

This clonotype was counted a few times. The V and J genes are TRBV12-3 or TRBV12-4 and TRBJ2-7; 9 bases fit TRBD1. There are 14 residues in the CDR3. Trimming cost V 5 bases and J 5 bases; bases outside gene matches: 7. CDR3 sequence (DNA): TGTGCCAGCAGTCGGGACAGGGCCCGGGACGAGCAGTACTTC. It specifies CASSRDRARDEQYF.

This clonotype was recorded many times. J is TRBJ1-5 and V is TRBV2; D unclear. The CDR3 consists of 13 residues. Per the germline V gene, CDR1 is SNHLY and CDR2 is FYNNEI. The ends were cut back, 6 bases at V and 6 bases at J, with 12 bases in the middle. The CDR3 region has the DNA TGTGCCAGCAGGGTTCTAGTGGGTCAGCCCCAGCATTTT. Amino acids: CASRVLVGQPQHF.

This clonotype came up a few times. V and J are TRBV6-5 and TRBJ2-7, with TRBD1 matching over 8 bases. CDR3 length: 14 residues. Germline assignment: CDR1 MNHEY and CDR2 SVGAGI. V lost 4 bases to trimming and J lost 6 bases; unmatched junction nucleotides: 8. The CDR3 region is CASSFGTGVAEQYF. CDR3 nucleotide sequence: TGTGCCAGCAGTTTCGGGACAGGAGTAGCCGAGCAGTACTTC.

The genes are TRBV6-2 or TRBV6-3 and TRBJ1-5; TRBD1 agrees at 9 bases. Germline loops: CDR1 MNHEY, CDR2 SVGEGT. Germline trimming cut 3 bases from V and 3 bases from J; bases unmatched to any gene: 9. The CDR3 extends over 17 amino acids. CDR3 bases: TGTGCCAGCAGTTATATCATGGGACAGGGTTTCAATCAGCCCCAGCATTTT. It encodes CASSYIMGQGFNQPQHF.

This clonotype appeared many times. The chain joins TRBV6-6 to TRBJ2-2; 13 nucleotides agree with TRBD2. This CDR3 is 17 amino acids long. Germline CDR1 and CDR2: MNHNY and SVGAGI (reference sequence). Germline trimming cut 6 bases from V and 2 bases from J; bases unmatched to any gene: 6. CDR3 in DNA: TGTGCCAGCAGCCCACTAGCGGGAGGGCCTAACACCGGGGAGCTGTTTTTT. Amino acid sequence: CASSPLAGGPNTGELFF.

In this sample, this clonotype turned up many times. J is TRBJ1-1 and V is TRBV5-6; D possibly corresponds to TRBD1 (5 bases). V was shortened by 4 bases and J by 12 bases, with 22 bases between the two germline ends. This CDR3 spans 14 amino acids. Germline values: CDR1 SGHDT, CDR2 YYEEEE. The CDR3 DNA follows: TGTGCCAGCAGCCCACCGGGACGACCGTCGGTGTCTTTCTTT. Residues: CASSPPGRPSVSFF.

This clonotype was recorded many times. The V and J genes are TRBV5-1 and TRBJ2-7, with 8 bases lining up with TRBD2. Trimming at V came to 4 bases and at J to 3 bases, leaving 6 bases not matched to a gene. The CDR3 has 14 residues. Germline-derived CDR1 and CDR2 are SGHRS and YFSETQ. In DNA form, the CDR3 reads TGCGCCAGCAGCCTGGGACTAGGCCACTACGAGCAGTACTTC. It specifies CASSLGLGHYEQYF.

This clonotype showed up many times. V gene TRBV5-1 combines with J gene TRBJ2-3; weak D call: TRBD1 (5 bases). There are 14 residues in the CDR3. The V end was cut by 2 bases, the J end by 2 bases, with 9 bases between. Germline CDR1 reads SGHRS; CDR2 reads YFSETQ. This CDR3 reads CASSLDRLTDTQYF. In DNA form, the CDR3 reads TGCGCCAGCAGCTTAGACAGACTCACAGATACGCAGTATTTT.

In this sample, this clonotype turned up a few times. The chain has TRBV4-2 and TRBJ2-1; tentative D call: TRBD1 (6 bases). Trimming left V 10 bases short and J 13 bases short, with 11 bases between. The CDR3 is 9 residues long. CDR1 LGHNA and CDR2 YNFKEQ come from the germline V gene. This chain's CDR3 is CATLGAQFF. CDR3 DNA: TGTGCCACTCTGGGGGCACAGTTCTTC.

This clonotype was detected a few times. This chain joins TRBV11-2 and TRBJ1-1; no reliable D call. Between the trimmed V and J ends, which lost 4 bases and 4 bases, there was a span of 19 bases. The CDR3 is 16 residues long. Germline V gene sequence: CDR1 SGHAT, CDR2 FQNNGV. In DNA form, the CDR3 reads TGTGCCAGCAGCTCAGTGAAAGGGCCATCGGGCACTGAAGCTTTCTTT. Translated: CASSSVKGPSGTEAFF. Full variable domain (rest looked up from reference TRBV11-2 and TRBJ1-1): EAGVAQSPRYKIIEKRQSVAFWCNPISGHATLYWYQQILGQGPKLLIQFQNNGVVDDSQLPKDRFSAERLKGVDSTLKIQPAKLEDSAVYLCASSSVKGPSGTEAFFGQGTRLTVV.

V gene TRBV10-1 combines with J gene TRBJ2-3; TRBD2 matches at 9 bases. CDR1 is WNHNN and CDR2 is SYGVQD in the germline V gene (reference sequence). The CDR3 covers 15 residues. J gave up 3 bases and V 5 bases, and 6 bases lay outside the gene matches. CDR3 DNA: TGCGCCAGCAGTCTTAGCGGGAGAGAAACAGATACGCAGTATTTT. Protein product: CASSLSGRETDTQYF.

This clonotype showed up many times. The chain joins TRBV12-5 to TRBJ2-7; unclear D gene. Looked up from germline, CDR1 is LGHNT and CDR2 is FRNRAP. The V end was cut by 9 bases, the J end by 2 bases, with 17 bases between. This CDR3 spans 14 amino acids. The CDR3: CASPKRNKPYEQYF. CDR3 nucleotide sequence: TGTGCTAGCCCCAAAAGGAATAAACCCTACGAGCAGTACTTC.

This clonotype was counted many times. The V and J genes are TRBV25-1 and TRBJ1-2, with 8 bases that match TRBD1. The CDR3 totals 15 residues. V lost 10 bases, J lost 1 base, and 11 bases stayed unmatched. Germline CDR1 MGHDK, CDR2 SYGVNS. This chain's CDR3 is CATTGTGRNNYGYTF. CDR3 nucleotide sequence: TGTGCCACCACCGGGACAGGCAGAAATAACTATGGCTACACCTTC.

This clonotype has a count of ten or more. V and J are TRBV13 and TRBJ2-2; 9 bases fit TRBD1. The trim removed 6 bases at V and 2 bases at J, leaving 7 bases unmatched. The CDR3 runs to 16 residues. Germline V CDR1 and CDR2: PRHDT, FYEKMQ (reference sequence). Here the CDR3 DNA reads TGTGCCAGCAGGCGGACAGGGGACAGCAACACCGGGGAGCTGTTTTTT. Translated, it gives CASRRTGDSNTGELFF.

The chain joins TRBV7-2 to TRBJ2-7; D unresolved. Germline lookup yields CDR1 SGHTA and CDR2 FQGNSA. Between the trimmed V and J ends, which lost 5 bases and 4 bases, there was a span of 12 bases. The CDR3 consists of 13 residues. CDR3: CASSVQSYYEQYF. DNA for the CDR3: TGTGCCAGCAGCGTCCAATCTTATTACGAGCAGTACTTC.